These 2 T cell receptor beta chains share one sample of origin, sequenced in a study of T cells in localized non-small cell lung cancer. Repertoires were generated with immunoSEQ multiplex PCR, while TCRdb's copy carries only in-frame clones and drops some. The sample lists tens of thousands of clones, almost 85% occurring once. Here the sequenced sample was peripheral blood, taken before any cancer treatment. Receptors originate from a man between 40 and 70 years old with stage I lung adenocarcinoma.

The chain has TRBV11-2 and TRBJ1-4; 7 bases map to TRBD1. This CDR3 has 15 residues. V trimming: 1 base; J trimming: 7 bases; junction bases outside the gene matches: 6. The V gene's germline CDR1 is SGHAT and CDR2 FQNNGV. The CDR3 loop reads CASSLVGAGGEKLFF. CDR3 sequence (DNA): TGTGCCAGCAGCTTAGTAGGCGCAGGGGGTGAAAAACTGTTTTTT. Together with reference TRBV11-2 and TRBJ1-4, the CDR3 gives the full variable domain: EAGVAQSPRYKIIEKRQSVAFWCNPISGHATLYWYQQILGQGPKLLIQFQNNGVVDDSQLPKDRFSAERLKGVDSTLKIQPAKLEDSAVYLCASSLVGAGGEKLFFGSGTQLSVL.

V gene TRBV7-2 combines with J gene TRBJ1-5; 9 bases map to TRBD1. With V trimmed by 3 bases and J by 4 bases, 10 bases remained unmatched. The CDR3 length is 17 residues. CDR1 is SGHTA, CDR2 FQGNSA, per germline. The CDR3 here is CASSFKMTGGYNQPQHF. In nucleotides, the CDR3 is TGTGCCAGCAGCTTTAAGATGACAGGGGGTTATAATCAGCCCCAGCATTTT.